The rows below give T cell receptor beta chains drawn from one sample of a study of OX40 agonist ivuxolimab in advanced cancers. Clones were sequenced by immunoSEQ multiplex PCR, and TCRdb holds only the in-frame ones, with some missing. The sample consists of 50,000 to 65,000 clones, around 80% of them appearing once. Specimen: CD4+ or CD8+ T cells sorted from blood, collected in a trial of the OX40 agonist ivuxolimab. The receptors shown here come from an adult with an advanced solid tumor such as melanoma, head and neck, liver or kidney cancer. The CDR3 runs from the conserved cysteine through the conserved F or W. D genes are given only for firm matches. Where a row states a size, it is once, few, many or the class of an expanded clone; other rows omit it.

D gene,clone size,J gene,V gene,CDR3 protein,CDR3 DNA
-,-,TRBJ2-5,TRBV19,CASSPGLFFQETQYF,TGTGCCAGTAGCCCGGGACTTTTTTTCCAAGAGACCCAGTACTTC
-,-,TRBJ1-4,TRBV18,CASSLTSLDTNEKLFF,TGTGCCAGCTCATTAACATCATTGGATACTAATGAAAAACTGTTTTTT
-,-,TRBJ2-1,TRBV11-2,CASSFLDSYNEQFF,TGTGCCAGCAGCTTCCTGGACAGCTACAATGAGCAGTTCTTC
-,-,TRBJ2-3,TRBV6-4,CASSDTPTDTQYF,TGTGCCAGCAGTGACACACCCACAGATACGCAGTATTTT
TRBD1,few,TRBJ2-3,TRBV2,CASSGQGASTDTQYF,TGTGCCAGCAGTGGACAGGGGGCAAGCACAGATACGCAGTATTTT
-,-,TRBJ1-1,TRBV6-6,CASRLDGSNTEAFF,TGTGCCAGCAGACTTGACGGCTCTAACACTGAAGCTTTCTTT
TRBD1,once,TRBJ2-7,TRBV27,CASSLGLRDRHYEQYF,TGTGCCAGCAGTTTAGGGCTCCGGGACAGACACTACGAGCAGTACTTC
-,-,TRBJ1-3,TRBV2,CASSENRNGNTIYF,TGTGCCAGCAGTGAAAACAGGAATGGAAACACCATATATTTT
TRBD1,-,TRBJ2-2,TRBV29-1,CSVAGTGLVMANTGELFF,TGCAGCGTTGCCGGGACAGGCCTCGTTATGGCGAACACCGGGGAGCTGTTTTTT
-,-,TRBJ1-1,TRBV27,CASNSGVMNTEAFF,TGTGCCAGCAATTCAGGGGTTATGAACACTGAAGCTTTCTTT
-,-,TRBJ2-7,TRBV20-1,CSASTGEQYF,TGCAGTGCCAGTACAGGGGAGCAGTACTTC
-,-,TRBJ1-1,TRBV7-3,CASSFQKNTEAFF,TGTGCCAGCAGCTTCCAAAAGAACACTGAAGCTTTCTTT